This is a list of T cell receptor beta chains from one sample in a study of blood T cell repertoires in COVID-19. Clones were read by immunoSEQ multiplex PCR, and TCRdb kept only the in-frame ones, dropping some. This table holds 95,000 to 150,000 clones, roughly 90% found once. Sequencing input: peripheral blood. These TCRs come from a middle-aged man with acute or convalescent COVID-19. CDR3s include the opening cysteine and the closing phenylalanine or tryptophan. A D gene is named only where the DNA matches it firmly. Not all rows give a size; the values are once, few, many and, for expanded clones, a class.

clone_size	j_call	v_call	d_call	cdr3_nt	cdr3_aa
-	TRBJ1-1	TRBV9	-	TGTGCCAGCAGCGTAGAATCGCAGGGTGAAGCTTTCTTT	CASSVESQGEAFF
few	TRBJ1-1	TRBV12-5	-	TGTGCTAGTGGTTTGTTGAAGGGGCAGGGCACTGAAGCTTTCTTT	CASGLLKGQGTEAFF
-	TRBJ2-3	TRBV4-3	-	TGCGCCAGCAGCCAAGACAGGGTTGGGACAGATACGCAGTATTTT	CASSQDRVGTDTQYF
-	TRBJ1-5	TRBV4-1	TRBD1	TGCGCCAGCAGCCAGGAAGACAGGGACGATCAGCCCCAGCATTTT	CASSQEDRDDQPQHF
-	TRBJ2-5	TRBV4-1	TRBD1	TGCGCCAGCAGCCTGGGACAGGGGGTCGAGACCCAGTACTTC	CASSLGQGVETQYF
-	TRBJ1-2	TRBV6-6	-	TGTGCCAGCAGTCCACAGGGCGAAGGTGGCTACACCTTC	CASSPQGEGGYTF
-	TRBJ2-7	TRBV4-1	TRBD1	TGCGCCAGCAGCCAAGGCGGCCGACAGGGCGACTCCTACGAGCAGTACTTC	CASSQGGRQGDSYEQYF
-	TRBJ2-7	TRBV5-8	-	TGTGCCAGCAGCTTCGGACACCCCCTCGAGCAGTACTTC	CASSFGHPLEQYF
-	TRBJ2-5	TRBV5-6	-	TGTGCCAGCAGCCTCTACAGGACAGAGGCAGAGACCCAGTACTTC	CASSLYRTEAETQYF
-	TRBJ2-1	TRBV13	TRBD2	TGTGCCAGCAGCTCCTCTAGCGGGGGCCACAATGAGCAGTTCTTC	CASSSSSGGHNEQFF
-	TRBJ1-2	TRBV5-1	TRBD1	TGCGCCAGCAGCCCGGGACAGGGATTCTCTGGCTACACCTTC	CASSPGQGFSGYTF
-	TRBJ1-2	TRBV5-8	-	TGTGCCAGCACGCCGGGAAGGCGATCTGACGGCTACACCTTC	CASTPGRRSDGYTF
-	TRBJ1-2	TRBV30	-	TGTGCCTGGAGTCGGGAAGTCCACACCTTC	CAWSREVHTF
-	TRBJ2-1	TRBV6-5	-	TGTGCCAGCAGTCAAATAGACAGGTACAATGAGCAGTTCTTC	CASSQIDRYNEQFF
-	TRBJ2-5	TRBV6-1	TRBD1	TGTGCCAGCAGTGAAATGGGGACAGGGCTCCAAGAGACCCAGTACTTC	CASSEMGTGLQETQYF
-	TRBJ1-5	TRBV2	-	TGTGCCAGTACCACGGGGTATCAGCCCCAGCATTTT	CASTTGYQPQHF
-	TRBJ2-3	TRBV9	TRBD2	TGTGCCAGCAGCTCCCCTAGCGGGGGCCTCTTTACGCAGTATTTT	CASSSPSGGLFTQYF
once	TRBJ1-2	TRBV19	-	TGTGCCAGTAGTAACCTCGAAAGGGGCTGGGGCTACACCTTC	CASSNLERGWGYTF